A selection of T cell receptor beta chains follows, all from one sample in a study of blood T cell repertoires in COVID-19. The data were produced by immunoSEQ multiplex PCR, yet TCRdb's version contains in-frame clones alone and is incomplete. The sample has some 330,000 clones, 70% to 90% seen once. Sequenced sample: PBMCs or T cells enriched from blood (not recorded which). The receptors were sampled from a man aged 40-49 years in a cohort exposed to, infected with or recovered from COVID-19 (not recorded which). CDR3s include the opening cysteine and the closing phenylalanine or tryptophan. D genes are given only for firm matches. Where a row states a size, it is once, few, many or the class of an expanded clone; other rows omit it.

clone size,V gene,J gene,D gene,CDR3 protein,CDR3 DNA
NA,TRBV5-1,TRBJ2-1,TRBD2,CASSFQRERDEQFF,TGCGCCAGCAGCTTCCAGCGGGAGAGGGATGAGCAGTTCTTC
NA,TRBV27,TRBJ1-6,NA,CASRTGSSYNSPLHF,TGTGCCAGCAGAACAGGGAGCTCCTATAATTCACCCCTCCACTTT
NA,TRBV4-1,TRBJ2-7,NA,CASSPHRVGAYEQYF,TGCGCCAGCAGCCCCCATAGGGTCGGGGCCTACGAGCAGTACTTC
NA,TRBV11-2,TRBJ2-1,TRBD2,CASSPLAGFVNEQFF,TGTGCCAGCAGCCCTCTAGCGGGATTTGTTAATGAGCAGTTCTTC
NA,TRBV7-9,TRBJ1-2,NA,CASSTPVGYTF,TGTGCCAGCAGTACTCCTGTCGGCTACACCTTC
NA,TRBV5-6,TRBJ2-4,TRBD1,CASSLYDRGLNIQYF,TGTGCCAGCAGCTTGTATGACAGGGGGCTAAACATTCAGTACTTC
NA,TRBV2,TRBJ1-3,NA,CASSVGSSPFSGNTIYF,TGTGCCAGCAGTGTGGGCAGCTCGCCTTTCTCTGGAAACACCATATATTTT
once,TRBV5-6,TRBJ2-7,TRBD2,CASSLAGGVPNEQYF,TGTGCCAGCAGCTTGGCGGGAGGCGTGCCGAACGAGCAGTACTTC
few,TRBV19,TRBJ2-7,NA,CASSKVAGSYEQYF,TGTGCCAGTAGTAAAGTTGCGGGATCCTACGAGCAGTACTTC
NA,TRBV10-3,TRBJ2-7,TRBD2,CAISESGGRAHYEQYF,TGTGCCATCAGTGAGTCAGGCGGGAGGGCCCACTACGAGCAGTACTTC
NA,TRBV11-2,TRBJ2-2,NA,CASSLRADRMSGELFF,TGTGCCAGCAGCTTAAGGGCCGACAGAATGTCCGGGGAGCTGTTTTTT
once,TRBV3-1/TRBV3-2,TRBJ1-6,NA,CASSQGGLIRNSPLHF,TGTGCCAGCAGCCAAGGGGGGCTTATAAGGAATTCACCCCTCCACTTT
NA,TRBV11-3,TRBJ2-1,NA,CASSQTRDNEQFF,TGTGCCAGCAGTCAAACCCGGGACAATGAGCAGTTCTTC
NA,TRBV7-2,TRBJ2-3,TRBD2,CASSPPGLAISFGTDTQYF,TGTGCCAGCAGCCCTCCGGGACTAGCGATTAGCTTTGGCACAGATACGCAGTATTTT
NA,TRBV29-1,TRBJ2-3,NA,CSVVRASTDTQYF,TGCAGCGTTGTACGCGCTAGCACAGATACGCAGTATTTT
NA,TRBV27,TRBJ2-7,TRBD1,CASIRSYGTGSYEQYF,TGTGCCAGCATTCGGTCCTACGGGACAGGATCCTACGAGCAGTACTTC
NA,TRBV29-1,TRBJ1-1,NA,CSVEQGGNTEAFF,TGCAGCGTTGAGCAGGGAGGGAACACTGAAGCTTTCTTT
NA,TRBV28,TRBJ2-5,TRBD1,CASSGQGKETQYF,TGTGCCAGCAGCGGACAGGGGAAAGAGACCCAGTACTTC
once,TRBV7-8,TRBJ2-7,NA,CASSPGHNYEQYF,TGTGCCAGCAGCCCTGGACACAACTACGAGCAGTACTTC
NA,TRBV9,TRBJ2-7,NA,CASSVEPRGQSYEQYF,TGTGCCAGCAGCGTAGAACCAAGAGGACAGTCCTACGAGCAGTACTTC
NA,TRBV11-2,TRBJ2-7,NA,CASSYHRVYEQYF,TGTGCCAGCAGCTACCACAGGGTCTACGAGCAGTACTTC
NA,TRBV18,TRBJ2-7,NA,CASSPRITEGEQYF,TGTGCCAGCTCACCAAGAATAACCGAGGGCGAGCAGTACTTC
NA,TRBV5-1,TRBJ1-3,TRBD1,CASSRTGGNTIYF,TGCGCCAGCAGCCGGACAGGGGGAAACACCATATATTTT
NA,TRBV27,TRBJ2-3,TRBD2,CASRTSGRATDTQYF,TGTGCCAGCAGAACAAGCGGGAGGGCGACAGATACGCAGTATTTT
NA,TRBV27,TRBJ1-2,TRBD1,CASTYLTGGYSGYTF,TGTGCCAGCACCTACCTCACAGGGGGCTACTCTGGCTACACCTTC
NA,TRBV7-9,TRBJ1-1,TRBD1,CASSPLRDRLSNTEAFF,TGTGCCAGCAGCCCACTCCGGGACAGGCTATCGAACACTGAAGCTTTCTTT
NA,TRBV15,TRBJ1-6,NA,CATSRDPTLRNSPLHF,TGTGCCACCAGCAGAGATCCGACACTGAGAAATTCACCCCTCCACTTT
NA,TRBV6-5,TRBJ2-1,NA,CASSYSISYNEQFF,TGTGCCAGCAGTTACTCAATATCCTACAATGAGCAGTTCTTC
once,TRBV28,TRBJ1-1,NA,CAGATAGTEAFF,TGTGCCGGAGCGACTGCCGGCACTGAAGCTTTCTTT
NA,TRBV5-1,TRBJ2-3,NA,CASSREMADTQYF,TGCGCCAGCAGCAGAGAGATGGCAGATACGCAGTATTTT
NA,TRBV7-9,TRBJ1-2,NA,CASSLEHKQGGYTF,TGTGCCAGCAGCTTGGAACACAAACAGGGTGGCTACACCTTC
NA,TRBV2,TRBJ2-1,NA,CASSERGARYNEQFF,TGTGCCAGCAGTGAACGGGGAGCGCGCTACAATGAGCAGTTCTTC
NA,TRBV10-3,TRBJ2-2,TRBD1,CAISGDRAGNTGELFF,TGTGCCATCAGTGGAGACAGGGCCGGGAACACCGGGGAGCTGTTTTTT
NA,TRBV5-1,TRBJ2-5,TRBD2,CASSSGTSFQETQYF,TGCGCCAGCAGCTCCGGGACTAGCTTCCAAGAGACCCAGTACTTC
NA,TRBV5-4,TRBJ2-7,TRBD1,CASSSGQGYEQYF,TGTGCCAGCAGCTCTGGACAGGGATACGAGCAGTACTTC
NA,TRBV19,TRBJ1-5,TRBD1,CASSEAGQGFNQPQHF,TGTGCCAGTAGTGAAGCGGGACAGGGATTCAATCAGCCCCAGCATTTT
once,TRBV3-1/TRBV3-2,TRBJ2-1,TRBD2,CASSQTQRDDNEQFF,TGTGCCAGCAGCCAAACCCAGCGGGACGACAATGAGCAGTTCTTC
NA,TRBV27,TRBJ2-3,NA,CASSKNTGFADTQYF,TGTGCCAGCAGTAAGAACACAGGGTTTGCAGATACGCAGTATTTT